The next 27 T cell receptor beta chains were all read from a single sample in a study of blood T cell repertoires in COVID-19. Only in-frame clones appear in the TCRdb table, and some are missing; sequencing was by immunoSEQ multiplex PCR. The table includes 150,000 to 200,000 clones, roughly 79% detected once. The sample consisted of peripheral blood. The receptors stem from a man in his sixties with active or convalescent COVID-19.

This chain connects TRBV10-3 to TRBJ2-2, with D unresolved. Trimming cost V 0 bases and J 0 bases, with 8 bases left between them. From germline, CDR1 is ENHRY and CDR2 SYGVKD. This CDR3 is built from 16 residues. As DNA, the CDR3 is TGTGCCATCAGTGAGTCGAAGACTTCGAACACCGGGGAGCTGTTTTTT. It specifies CAISESKTSNTGELFF.

The chain is built from TRBV7-9 and TRBJ1-6, with D tentatively TRBD1 (6 bases). The CDR3 runs 15 residues. V was trimmed by 2 bases and J by 5 bases, leaving 10 bases between them. In germline, CDR1 is SEHNR, CDR2 FQNEAQ (reference sequence). CDR3 region: CASSLRGKNNSPLHF. CDR3 coding DNA: TGTGCCAGCAGCTTAAGGGGGAAGAATAATTCACCCCTCCACTTT.

The chain combines TRBV7-7 with TRBJ2-5; 9 bases fit TRBD1. V lost 1 base, J lost 5 bases, and 2 bases stayed unmatched. CDR1 SSHAT and CDR2 FNYEAQ come from the germline V gene (reference sequence). The CDR3 runs to 14 residues. This CDR3 reads CASSLGQGVETQYF. The DNA of the CDR3 is TGTGCCAGCAGCTTAGGACAGGGGGTGGAGACCCAGTACTTC.

This clone occurred once. J is TRBJ2-4 and V is TRBV5-4, with D perhaps TRBD2 (6 bases). Trimming took 1 base from V and 2 from J, leaving 7 bases between them. CDR3 length: 14 residues. Germline V gene data show CDR1 as SGHNT and CDR2 as YYREEE (reference sequence). In DNA form, the CDR3 reads TGTGCCAGCAGCTTGCGGGGGACCAAAAACATTCAGTACTTC. Translation: CASSLRGTKNIQYF.

The chain has TRBV10-3 and TRBJ1-6; TRBD1 agrees at 8 bases. This CDR3 contains 13 residues. Germline trimming cut 3 bases from V and 14 bases from J; bases unmatched to any gene: 6. From germline, CDR1 is ENHRY and CDR2 SYGVKD. The CDR3 protein is CAISDGQGRTLHF. As DNA, the CDR3 is TGTGCCATCAGTGATGGACAGGGACGCACCCTCCACTTT.

At least ten counts were recorded for this clone. The chain recombines TRBV7-9 with TRBJ2-5; 8 bases are a match to TRBD2. The junction had 12 bases not matched to a gene; V was cut back by 4 bases and J by 5 bases. The length of the CDR3 is 16 residues. Per germline, CDR1 SEHNR and CDR2 FQNEAQ (reference sequence). CDR3 coding DNA: TGTGCCAGCAGCTGGGGTGGAGCGGGAGCAGGCGAGACCCAGTACTTC. Residues: CASSWGGAGAGETQYF.

This clone came up once. This rearrangement joins TRBV24-1 to TRBJ2-3, with TRBD2 identical over 8 bases. Germline-derived CDR1 and CDR2 are KGHDR and SFDVKD. The CDR3 extends over 14 amino acids. Germline trimming cut 2 bases from V and 5 bases from J; bases unmatched to any gene: 2. CDR3 sequence: CATSDSRGGDTQYF. The CDR3 DNA reads as TGTGCCACCAGTGATTCCCGGGGGGGAGATACGCAGTATTTT.

The chain employs TRBV4-1 and TRBJ2-1; TRBD2 aligns across 13 bases. With 3 bases clipped from V and 6 bases from J, the junction kept 5 bases outside the gene matches. There are 16 residues in the CDR3. The germline CDR1 and CDR2 sequences are MGHRA and YSYEKL. The CDR3 coding sequence is TGCGCCAGCAGCCAGGCCACTAGCGGGAGGGCCAATGAGCAGTTCTTC. Residues: CASSQATSGRANEQFF.

The rearrangement joins TRBV30 to TRBJ2-2; D is perhaps TRBD2 (6 bases). CDR3 length: 13 residues. V was shortened by 1 base and J by 6 bases, with 9 bases between the two germline ends. Germline V gives CDR1 GTSNPN, CDR2 SVGIG (reference sequence). CDR3 amino acids: CAWSGGEAGELFF. The DNA of the CDR3 is TGTGCCTGGAGTGGGGGGGAGGCCGGGGAGCTGTTTTTT.

This sequence joins TRBV9 and TRBJ2-1; 8 bases match TRBD2. In germline, CDR1 is SGDLS, CDR2 YYNGEE. Losses at the gene ends were 0 bases for V and 3 bases for J; bases not matched to a gene: 2. The CDR3 has 15 residues. The CDR3 spells CASSVEAGDYNEQFF. DNA for the CDR3: TGTGCCAGCAGCGTAGAAGCGGGAGACTACAATGAGCAGTTCTTC.

The J gene is TRBJ1-1, the V gene TRBV9; D unclear. Per germline, CDR1 SGDLS and CDR2 YYNGEE. The length of the CDR3 is 14 residues. V gave up 0 bases and J gave up 10 bases, with 16 bases separating them. The CDR3 DNA reads TGTGCCAGCAGCGTAGAACTCTCCGGAGGAGCAGCTTTCTTT. This encodes CASSVELSGGAAFF.

This chain uses TRBV7-8 with TRBJ2-5, with TRBD2 matching 8 bases. This CDR3 is built from 15 residues. Germline values: CDR1 SGHVS, CDR2 FQNEAQ. After removal of 6 bases from V and 5 bases from J, the junction contained 11 bases not matched to a gene. CDR3 protein: CASRRTGTRGETQYF. CDR3 nucleotide sequence: TGTGCCAGCAGGCGTACCGGGACTAGGGGGGAGACCCAGTACTTC.

This clone appeared a single time. The chain joins TRBV28 to TRBJ2-2; 8 bases align to TRBD2. Trimming took 4 bases from V and 5 from J; bases not matched to a gene: 9. CDR3 size: 16 residues. In germline, CDR1 is MDHEN, CDR2 SYDVKM. DNA for the CDR3: TGTGCCAGCAGTTCCCCGGGGGGGCGAGGGACCGGGGAGCTGTTTTTT. It is translated as CASSSPGGRGTGELFF. Full variable domain (rest looked up from reference TRBV28 and TRBJ2-2): DVKVTQSSRYLVKRTGEKVFLECVQDMDHENMFWYRQDPGLGLRLIYFSYDVKMKEKGDIPEGYSVSREKKERFSLILESASTNQTSMYLCASSSPGGRGTGELFFGEGSRLTVL.

In this sample, this clone turned up once. The chain is built from TRBV7-2 and TRBJ1-3; TRBD1 matches at 10 bases. From germline, CDR1 is SGHTA and CDR2 FQGNSA. CDR3 length equals 16 residues. V was clipped by 5 bases and J by 4 bases; unmatched bases: 8. CDR3 bases: TGTGCCAGCAGCAGAACCGGGACAGGGGTGGGAAACACCATATATTTT. The encoded protein is CASSRTGTGVGNTIYF.

This clone was seen a handful of times. The J gene is TRBJ2-2, the V gene TRBV19; TRBD1 matches 7 bases. V dropped 7 bases and J dropped 11; count of bases not matched to a gene: 16. The CDR3 covers 15 residues. Per germline, CDR1 LNHDA and CDR2 SQIVND (reference sequence). CDR3 sequence: CASTIKGGGIGELFF. The CDR3 region has the DNA TGTGCCAGTACCATCAAAGGGGGCGGCATCGGAGAGCTGTTTTTT.

This clone was observed a few times. The sample has other DNA sequences that encode this CDR3 too. The rearrangement links TRBV2 to TRBJ1-6, with 9 positions matching TRBD1. Losses at the gene ends were 2 bases for V and 7 bases for J; bases not matched to a gene: 3. This CDR3 is 15 amino acids long. Germline CDR1 is SNHLY and CDR2 is FYNNEI. The CDR3 nucleotides are TGTGCCAGCAGTGAATTGGGACAGGGAAATTCACCCCTCCACTTT. Translating it yields CASSELGQGNSPLHF.

In regard to this clone: The junction departs from germline at one end; a sequencing error may be responsible. The gene calls are TRBV4-3 and TRBJ1-2, with D possibly being TRBD1 (5 bases). The CDR3 loop spans 16 amino acids. Germline V lookup: CDR1 LGHNA, CDR2 YSLEER. The chain's CDR3 is CASSQDGGVGRYGYTF. CDR3 coding DNA: TGCGCCAGCAGCCAAGATGGGGGAGTAGGGAGGTATGGTTACACCTTC.

Worth noting for this clone: Other DNA sequences from this sample encode an identical CDR3 as well. Written as DNA, the CDR3 is TGTGCCAGCAGTTTCCGACAGGGGTCTGGCTACACCTTC. It specifies CASSFRQGSGYTF. The chain combines TRBV12-3 or TRBV12-4 with TRBJ1-2; 8 positions agree with TRBD1. The trim removed 3 bases at V and 7 bases at J, leaving 4 bases unmatched. The CDR3 runs 13 residues.

V usage is TRBV7-3 and J usage is TRBJ2-2; the match to TRBD2 covers 7 bases. In germline, CDR1 is SGHTA, CDR2 FQGTGA. The V segment lost 4 bases and the J segment 5 bases; nucleotides outside the gene matches: 22. This CDR3 has 20 residues. The CDR3 sequence is CASSSLASSGSLMGTGELFF. CDR3 nucleotides: TGTGCCAGCAGCTCATTGGCGTCTAGCGGAAGTCTTATGGGAACCGGGGAGCTGTTTTTT.

The chain links TRBV5-1 to TRBJ2-1; D might be TRBD2 (6 bases). The CDR3 is 17 amino acids. Trimming pared 1 base from V and 7 bases from J, leaving 21 bases between. CDR1 is SGHRS, CDR2 YFSETQ, per germline. The CDR3 DNA sequence: TGCGCCAGCAGCTTGTCCCCGGGACTGCGGTCAGGTAATGAGCAGTTCTTC. Translated: CASSLSPGLRSGNEQFF.

This clone is a singleton in its sample. V gene TRBV7-6 combines with J gene TRBJ2-7, with 9 bases fitting TRBD2. The V gene's germline CDR1 is SGHVS and CDR2 FNYEAQ. This CDR3 has 16 residues. Trimming cost V 2 bases and J 5 bases; bases outside gene matches: 10. This CDR3 is CASSLRGAGGPDEQYF. The CDR3 DNA follows: TGTGCCAGCAGCTTAAGGGGCGCGGGAGGGCCCGACGAGCAGTACTTC.

This clone appeared once. The CDR3 here is CASSPPSGTGEMGNQPQHF. CDR3 nucleotides: TGTGCCAGCTCACCACCATCCGGGACAGGGGAGATGGGCAATCAGCCCCAGCATTTT. J is TRBJ1-5 and V is TRBV18; 10 bases are shared with TRBD1. V dropped 0 bases and J dropped 2; count of bases not matched to a gene: 10. From germline, CDR1 is KGHSH and CDR2 LQKENI. This CDR3 region has 19 residues.

The chain carries TRBV19 and TRBJ2-3; 10 bases match TRBD2. This CDR3 is built from 15 residues. V was pared by 8 bases and J by 5 bases, with 10 bases of the junction left unmatched. Germline CDR1 reads LNHDA; CDR2 reads SQIVND (reference sequence). The CDR3 DNA sequence: TGTGCCAGTCTGGCTAGCGGGAGAACCCGAGATACGCAGTATTTT. This codes for CASLASGRTRDTQYF.

The chain links TRBV6-4 to TRBJ1-5; D possibly corresponds to TRBD1 (6 bases). This CDR3 spans 15 amino acids. The germline gives CDR1 MRHNA, CDR2 SNTAGT. Trimming shortened V by 6 bases and J by 1 base, and 13 bases separated the two germline ends. This CDR3 reads CASREQGYSNQPQHF. The CDR3 DNA is TGTGCCAGCAGAGAACAGGGTTACAGCAATCAGCCCCAGCATTTT.

The DNA for the CDR3 is TGTGCCAGCAGTGATTGGCGGGAACGGGAGCTGTTTTTT. It is translated as CASSDWRERELFF. The rearrangement uses TRBV6-1 and TRBJ2-2; D is perhaps TRBD2 (6 bases). The germline V gene encodes CDR1 MNHNS and CDR2 SASEGT. CDR3 size: 13 residues. Trimming took off 3 bases at V and 9 bases at J, with 11 bases between the two ends.

A note on this clone: Germline is not matched at one junction end, which may reflect a read error. The rearrangement joins TRBV30 to TRBJ1-4; no clear D gene. Germline V gene sequence: CDR1 GTSNPN, CDR2 SVGIG (reference sequence). The CDR3 length is 12 residues. CDR3 bases: TGTGCCTGGAGTGGAGCCTACGAAAGACTGTTTTTT. This gives the protein CAWSGAYERLFF.

J is TRBJ1-6 and V is TRBV2; 7 nucleotides match TRBD1. The trim removed 4 bases at V and 9 bases at J, leaving 3 bases unmatched. Germline V gene sequence: CDR1 SNHLY, CDR2 FYNNEI. The CDR3 loop spans 13 amino acids. CDR3 region: CASSVDRASPLHF. CDR3 in DNA: TGTGCCAGCAGTGTTGACAGGGCTTCACCCCTCCACTTT.